The sequence of this T cell receptor beta chain was determined in a study of shared clonotypes between healthy human individuals. As defined, naive CD8 cells were CD45RO-negative and positively selected for CCR7, with terminally differentiated effector memory CD45RA+ cells excluded. CDR3 length equals 17 residues. Trimming removed 3 bases from V and 7 bases from J; junction bases left unmatched: 16. Germline-derived CDR1 and CDR2 are MNHNS and SASEGT. Assay: immunoSEQ multiplex PCR; the TCRdb copy retains only in-frame clones and omits some. In the table there are around 620,000 clones, roughly 95% of which are singletons.

Material for sequencing was naive CD8+ T cells sorted from blood. The V call is TRBV6-1, the J call TRBJ2-3; 7 bases align to TRBD2. The TCR comes from a woman in her 30s in good health. The CDR3: CASSDTRRRERWNTQYF. As DNA, the CDR3 is TGTGCCAGCAGTGATACGAGGAGGCGGGAGAGGTGGAATACGCAGTATTTT.